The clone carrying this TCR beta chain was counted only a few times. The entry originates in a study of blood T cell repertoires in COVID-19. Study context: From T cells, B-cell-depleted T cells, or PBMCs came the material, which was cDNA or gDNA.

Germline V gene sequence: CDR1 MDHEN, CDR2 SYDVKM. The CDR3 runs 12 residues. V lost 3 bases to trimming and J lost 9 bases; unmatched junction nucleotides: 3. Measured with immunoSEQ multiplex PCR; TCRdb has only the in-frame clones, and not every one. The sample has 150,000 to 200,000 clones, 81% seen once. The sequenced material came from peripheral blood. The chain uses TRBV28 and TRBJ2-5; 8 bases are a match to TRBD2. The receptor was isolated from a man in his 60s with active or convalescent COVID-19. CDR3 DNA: TGTGCCAGCAGTTTTTCGCGGGAGGCCCAGTACTTC. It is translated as CASSFSREAQYF.